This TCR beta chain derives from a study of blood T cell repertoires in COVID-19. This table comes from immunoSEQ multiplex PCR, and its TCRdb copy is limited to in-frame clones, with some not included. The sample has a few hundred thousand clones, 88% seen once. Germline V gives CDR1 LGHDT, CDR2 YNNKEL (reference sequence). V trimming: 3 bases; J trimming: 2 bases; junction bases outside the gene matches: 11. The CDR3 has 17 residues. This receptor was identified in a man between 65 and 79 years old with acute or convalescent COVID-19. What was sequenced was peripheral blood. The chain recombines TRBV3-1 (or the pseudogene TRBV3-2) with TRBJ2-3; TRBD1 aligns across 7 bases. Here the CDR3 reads CASSHRGSDRFTDTQYF. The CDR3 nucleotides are TGTGCCAGCAGCCACCGAGGTTCGGACAGGTTCACAGATACGCAGTATTTT.